Sequencing of this T cell receptor beta chain was carried out in a study of radiotherapy plus CTLA-4 blockade in lung cancer listed by TCRdb under 2018. Broadly, across the study: Objective responses occurred in 18% of enrolled patients, and over 30% achieved disease control. The investigation overall reported the following: Early dynamic changes in blood T cell clones, together with increased serum interferon-beta after radiation, were reported as the strongest predictors of response. After treatment with radiotherapy and ipilimumab, TCR clones that originated in tumors expanded in peripheral blood.

In this study, focal radiation therapy paired with CTLA-4 blockade (ipilimumab) was tested in patients who had chemo-refractory metastatic non-small-cell lung cancer. Inclusive of the bounding cysteine and phenylalanine, the CDR3 is 16 residues long. CDR3 DNA is the only sequence kept; it has 48 bases, read in frame from the first base. Relative to germline, V is 0 bases shorter and J is 6 bases shorter, with 16 bases between their ends. CDR1 and CDR2 were assigned from the germline V gene as SGHRS and YFSETQ. As concerns this clone: Its cognate antigen has yet to be identified. One base away there is no much larger clone; base qualities are not given. This CDR3 is also generated by other DNA sequences in the sample.

Library preparation used the immunoSEQ multiplex PCR assay. The source is immuneACCESS, and TCRdb retained only in-frame sequences with V and J called. Part of the clones is not carried over; for the studies checked, unresolved V genes explain less than half of this, and the remainder is unexplained. The sample records about 14,000 clones, 87% of which are singletons. The ten largest clones add up to approximately 14% of the sample. The source of this sequence is a human donor with non-small cell lung cancer that progressed on radiotherapy plus ipilimumab. Some clones in this sample may be carry-over from other donors' samples. The receptor chain draws on TRBV5-1 and TRBJ1-5; a tentative D call is TRBD1 (5 bases match). Sequenced here: peripheral blood, sampled from a patient treated with radiotherapy plus ipilimumab. The nucleotides are TGCGCCAGCAGCTTGGGAGATTTCCAGGGCGGTCAGCCCCAGCATTTT. Translated, this is CASSLGDFQGGQPQHF.